The rows below give T cell receptor beta chains drawn from one sample of a study of immune evolution from preneoplasia to lung adenocarcinoma. Repertoires were generated with immunoSEQ multiplex PCR, while TCRdb's copy carries only in-frame clones and drops some. Of a few thousand clones listed, about 86% are singletons. The sequenced sample consisted of FFPE minimally invasive lung adenocarcinoma tissue. The receptor set was obtained from a person aged 65-85 years with lung adenocarcinoma. Each CDR3 is given with its conserved first and last residue. The order of the fields is J gene, V gene, clone size, CDR3 protein. Clone size is shown for a subset of rows, as once, few, many or a class of expanded clone.

J: TRBJ2-7; V: TRBV12-5; size: few; CDR3: CASVIGYEQYF
J: TRBJ2-3; V: TRBV9; size: -; CDR3: CASSEWGQDGDTQYF
J: TRBJ2-1; V: TRBV5-1; size: -; CDR3: CASSLALLAGDNEQFF
J: TRBJ2-7; V: TRBV30; size: -; CDR3: CAWSVLGQGASYEQYF
J: TRBJ2-1; V: TRBV30; size: few; CDR3: CAWEDSSYNEQFF
J: TRBJ1-2; V: TRBV4-2; size: -; CDR3: CASNGQGIYGYTF
J: TRBJ2-7; V: TRBV10-3; size: -; CDR3: CAIRPLAGGYEQYF
J: TRBJ1-3; V: TRBV2; size: -; CDR3: CASKNRFLSGNTIYF
J: TRBJ1-1; V: TRBV11-1; size: -; CDR3: CASSHGRGTEAFF
J: TRBJ2-3; V: TRBV9; size: few; CDR3: CASSVFSGSGTDTQYF
J: TRBJ1-5; V: TRBV6-1; size: once; CDR3: CASSEGRILNRPQHF
J: TRBJ1-2; V: TRBV6-1; size: -; CDR3: CASSDGTGETYGYTF
J: TRBJ2-7; V: TRBV12-5; size: -; CDR3: CASGLFRDGSYEQYF
J: TRBJ1-1; V: TRBV18; size: -; CDR3: CASSPTGVTEAFF
J: TRBJ2-4; V: TRBV19; size: -; CDR3: CASTDGRTSKNIQYF
J: TRBJ2-7; V: TRBV2; size: -; CDR3: CASRIGDHEQYF
J: TRBJ2-5; V: TRBV18; size: -; CDR3: CASSPRSRAQGETQYF
J: TRBJ1-2; V: TRBV15; size: -; CDR3: CATSRRGEGYTF
J: TRBJ1-2; V: TRBV28; size: -; CDR3: CASSPVSTQGGSYGYTF
J: TRBJ1-5; V: TRBV5-5; size: -; CDR3: CASSLGPGVSNQPQHF
J: TRBJ2-7; V: TRBV6-5; size: -; CDR3: CASSPGLTYEQYF
J: TRBJ2-1; V: TRBV28; size: -; CDR3: CASSRGDLYNEQFF
J: TRBJ1-1; V: TRBV2; size: -; CDR3: CASRREQGMSTEAFF
J: TRBJ1-6; V: TRBV27; size: -; CDR3: CASRDATLRSPLHF
J: TRBJ2-3; V: TRBV9; size: -; CDR3: CASSVGGAGTDTQYF
J: TRBJ2-3; V: TRBV1; size: -; CDR3: CTSSQDGKDSGSTDTQYF
J: TRBJ2-3; V: TRBV29-1; size: -; CDR3: CSAEWDSTTDTQYF
J: TRBJ2-7; V: TRBV5-8; size: -; CDR3: CATPLRDNYEQYF
J: TRBJ2-5; V: TRBV29-1; size: -; CDR3: CSAPRAGGETQYF
J: TRBJ1-4; V: TRBV4-3; size: -; CDR3: CASSQVSLSNEKLFF
J: TRBJ2-3; V: TRBV19; size: -; CDR3: CASSGATRSGTDTQYF
J: TRBJ2-1; V: TRBV7-9; size: -; CDR3: CASSERLAGDNEQFF
J: TRBJ1-3; V: TRBV28; size: -; CDR3: CASSPTRTALISGNTIYF
J: TRBJ1-1; V: TRBV6-1; size: few; CDR3: CASRIGDPGGTEAFF
J: TRBJ1-6; V: TRBV28; size: -; CDR3: CASVEMLNSPLHF
J: TRBJ1-1; V: TRBV28; size: -; CDR3: CASTSSESEAFF
J: TRBJ1-3; V: TRBV7-2; size: -; CDR3: CASSFWTGSGNTIYF
J: TRBJ1-5; V: TRBV19; size: -; CDR3: CASSARWGADSNQPQHF
J: TRBJ2-3; V: TRBV30; size: -; CDR3: CAWTGQGPDTQYF
J: TRBJ2-5; V: TRBV11-2; size: once; CDR3: CASSYRETQYF
J: TRBJ2-3; V: TRBV7-8; size: -; CDR3: CASSSGQGKQYF
J: TRBJ2-5; V: TRBV19; size: -; CDR3: CASSTGGGETQYF
J: TRBJ1-1; V: TRBV5-4; size: few; CDR3: CASSPGGRQVMNTEAFF
J: TRBJ2-1; V: TRBV19; size: -; CDR3: CASRGGSNEQFF
J: TRBJ2-7; V: TRBV5-6; size: -; CDR3: CASSLYSPLAYEQYF
J: TRBJ1-1; V: TRBV4-3; size: -; CDR3: CASSQDRGSTEAFF
J: TRBJ2-6; V: TRBV5-6; size: -; CDR3: CASHTSRPGANVLTF
J: TRBJ1-5; V: TRBV19; size: -; CDR3: CASSRRQEVDQPQHF
J: TRBJ2-7; V: TRBV28; size: -; CDR3: CASRTHRGSVGEQYF
J: TRBJ2-5; V: TRBV27; size: -; CDR3: CASSRGWGIQETQYF
J: TRBJ2-2; V: TRBV6-5; size: -; CDR3: CASSPEPNTGELFF